The TCR beta chain under discussion was sequenced for a study of blood T cell repertoires in COVID-19. Study at large: Collection of acute and convalescent COVID-19 samples took place in the United States, Italy and Spain.

The count of this clone is one. The V end lost 7 bases, the J end lost 6 bases, and 16 bases lay between the germline ends. CDR1 and CDR2 from the germline V gene are MNHEY and SMNVEV (reference sequence). CDR3 length: 15 residues. Researchers sorted participants into cohorts using their self-reported clinical history. As originally analysed: Cell counts per sample came from amplifying reference gene primers. The repertoire was sequenced with immunoSEQ multiplex PCR; TCRdb's copy has only in-frame clones and lacks some. D and trimming come from the DNA, and the V and J calls and clone size come from that table. The table has 250,000 to 300,000 clones, roughly 88% seen once.

The V gene is TRBV27, the J gene TRBJ1-6; D is unclear. The sample consisted of PBMCs or T cells enriched from blood (not recorded which). This sequence originates from a woman between 40 and 55 years old with acute COVID-19. CDR3 loop: CASTLLYNPNSPLHF. The CDR3 nucleotides read TGTGCCAGCACCCTCCTCTATAATCCTAATTCACCCCTCCACTTT.